This T cell receptor (beta chain) was identified in a study of graft-versus-host responses after intestinal transplantation. The assay was immunoSEQ multiplex PCR, and TCRdb's table has in-frame clones only and misses some. The table has around 45,000 clones, about 95% seen once; the top ten hold roughly 1.5%. Per the germline V gene, CDR1 is LNHDA and CDR2 is SQIVND (reference sequence). V dropped 3 bases and J dropped 8 bases, with 11 bases sitting between them. The CDR3 runs 14 residues. The sequence was obtained from a human patient who received an intestinal transplant, so some T cells may come from the graft donor. The sequencing here drew on PBMCs, taken approximately 360 days after intestinal transplant. The V gene is TRBV19, the J gene TRBJ1-6; unclear D gene. As DNA, the CDR3 is TGTGCCAGTAGTATCCACGGGGAGGATTCACCCCTCCACTTT. It translates to CASSIHGEDSPLHF. Full variable domain (rest looked up from reference TRBV19 and TRBJ1-6): DGGITQSPKYLFRKEGQNVTLSCEQNLNHDAMYWYRQDPGQGLRLIYYSQIVNDFQKGDIAEGYSVSREKKESFPLTVTSAQKNPTAFYLCASSIHGEDSPLHFGNGTRLTVT.